This is a list of T cell receptor beta chains from one sample in a study of blood T cells in healthy people across ages. TCRdb analysed the 5' RACE reads with MiXCR anew, one entry per CDR3 protein. The repertoire holds about a million distinct CDR3 sequences, with more than 30% as singletons. The sequenced sample was blood. These receptors were collected from a man younger than 30 in good health. The CDR3 runs from the conserved cysteine through the conserved F or W. Fields, in order: V gene, J gene, clone size, D gene, CDR3 DNA, CDR3 protein. The D gene is left open where the match is weak. Not every row has a clone size; where given, it reads once, few, many or a size class.

v_gene: TRBV24-1; j_gene: TRBJ2-2; abundance: NA; d_gene: NA; CDR3nt: TGTGCCACCAGTGAGTCCGGACGGGGGACCGGGGAGCTGTTTTTT; CDR3aa: CATSESGRGTGELFF
v_gene: TRBV2; j_gene: TRBJ2-3; abundance: few; d_gene: NA; CDR3nt: TGTGCCAGCAGTGAACGGATGACAGATACGCAGTATTTT; CDR3aa: CASSERMTDTQYF
v_gene: TRBV12-3/TRBV12-4; j_gene: TRBJ1-2; abundance: few; d_gene: NA; CDR3nt: TGTGCCAGCAGAGATGATCATGGCTACACCTTC; CDR3aa: CASRDDHGYTF
v_gene: TRBV7-2; j_gene: TRBJ2-7; abundance: NA; d_gene: TRBD2; CDR3nt: TGTGCCAGCAGCTTATCCCGGGACTACAGAAAGTACTTC; CDR3aa: CASSLSRDYRKYF
v_gene: TRBV29-1; j_gene: TRBJ1-1; abundance: NA; d_gene: NA; CDR3nt: TGCAGCGTTGCTCCTAGGACAGTCATGAACACTGAAGCTTTCTTT; CDR3aa: CSVAPRTVMNTEAFF
v_gene: TRBV7-9; j_gene: TRBJ1-4; abundance: NA; d_gene: NA; CDR3nt: TGTGCCAGCAGCTTCCAGACCGCGCCAACTAATGAAAAACTGTTTTTT; CDR3aa: CASSFQTAPTNEKLFF
v_gene: TRBV7-2; j_gene: TRBJ2-1; abundance: NA; d_gene: TRBD2; CDR3nt: TGTGCCAGCAGCTCCAGGACTAGCGGGGTCATCAATGAGCAGTTCTTC; CDR3aa: CASSSRTSGVINEQFF
v_gene: TRBV11-2; j_gene: TRBJ1-1; abundance: few; d_gene: NA; CDR3nt: TGTGCCAGCAGCTTAGGTGGCAGGGGGAACACTGAAGCTTTCTTT; CDR3aa: CASSLGGRGNTEAFF
v_gene: TRBV4-1; j_gene: TRBJ1-4; abundance: NA; d_gene: NA; CDR3nt: TGCGCCAGCAGCCAGCCCGCCAGGGAGGAGAGAAAACTGTTTTTT; CDR3aa: CASSQPAREERKLFF
v_gene: TRBV20-1; j_gene: TRBJ1-4; abundance: NA; d_gene: NA; CDR3nt: TGCAGTGCTAGTCCCCAGGGGTGGGCTGAAAAACTGTTTTTT; CDR3aa: CSASPQGWAEKLFF
v_gene: TRBV6-5; j_gene: TRBJ2-7; abundance: NA; d_gene: NA; CDR3nt: TGTGTCAGCAGTTACTCGCCATCGGGCACCTACGAGCAGTACTTC; CDR3aa: CVSSYSPSGTYEQYF
v_gene: TRBV12-3/TRBV12-4; j_gene: TRBJ2-5; abundance: few; d_gene: NA; CDR3nt: TGTGCCAGCAGACAAGTCCAGAGGCAGTACTTC; CDR3aa: CASRQVQRQYF
v_gene: TRBV28; j_gene: TRBJ2-1; abundance: NA; d_gene: TRBD1; CDR3nt: TGTGCCAGCACCCCCTCCGGGACAGGAGGAAATGAGCAGTTCTTC; CDR3aa: CASTPSGTGGNEQFF
v_gene: TRBV29-1; j_gene: TRBJ2-7; abundance: few; d_gene: NA; CDR3nt: TGCAGCACTAAGACAGGCGATTACGAGCAGTACTTC; CDR3aa: CSTKTGDYEQYF
v_gene: TRBV4-3; j_gene: TRBJ1-2; abundance: NA; d_gene: NA; CDR3nt: TGCGCCAGCAGCCTAAAGTATCCTGGACTCCCAAGGGATGGCTACACCTTC; CDR3aa: CASSLKYPGLPRDGYTF
v_gene: TRBV29-1; j_gene: TRBJ1-4; abundance: NA; d_gene: NA; CDR3nt: TGCAGCGTTGAGATAGCAGATGAAAAACTGTTTTTT; CDR3aa: CSVEIADEKLFF
v_gene: TRBV6-2/TRBV6-3; j_gene: TRBJ1-6; abundance: NA; d_gene: NA; CDR3nt: TGTCCCAGCAGTTACGTCATGAGAGGGGCGCACGATTCACCCCTCCACTTT; CDR3aa: CPSSYVMRGAHDSPLHF
v_gene: TRBV7-2; j_gene: TRBJ1-2; abundance: few; d_gene: NA; CDR3nt: TGTGCCAGCAGCTTCAAGGGATCCTATGGCTACACCTTC; CDR3aa: CASSFKGSYGYTF
v_gene: TRBV30; j_gene: TRBJ2-1; abundance: few; d_gene: NA; CDR3nt: TGTGCCTGGAGTCCTCACACCGACAATGAGCAGTTCTTC; CDR3aa: CAWSPHTDNEQFF
v_gene: TRBV20-1; j_gene: TRBJ1-1; abundance: once; d_gene: NA; CDR3nt: TGCAGTGCTAGAGATTGGCAGGGGAGTGAAGCTTTCTTT; CDR3aa: CSARDWQGSEAFF
v_gene: TRBV4-2; j_gene: TRBJ2-1; abundance: NA; d_gene: NA; CDR3nt: TGTGCCAGCACCGGGACCCTCGCGAGGAACAATGAGCAGTTCTTC; CDR3aa: CASTGTLARNNEQFF
v_gene: TRBV6-2/TRBV6-3; j_gene: TRBJ2-7; abundance: NA; d_gene: NA; CDR3nt: TGTGCCAGCAGTTTTAGCCCCCTGAGCGGCTACGAGCAGTACTTC; CDR3aa: CASSFSPLSGYEQYF
v_gene: TRBV6-1; j_gene: TRBJ2-3; abundance: NA; d_gene: NA; CDR3nt: TGTGCCAGCAGGGTCGACTACACCACAGATACGCAGTATTTT; CDR3aa: CASRVDYTTDTQYF
v_gene: TRBV20-1; j_gene: TRBJ2-5; abundance: NA; d_gene: TRBD2; CDR3nt: TGCAGTGCTAGAGATATACTAGCGGGGGTCCCACAAGAGACCCAGTACTTC; CDR3aa: CSARDILAGVPQETQYF
v_gene: TRBV12-3/TRBV12-4; j_gene: TRBJ1-1; abundance: NA; d_gene: NA; CDR3nt: TGTGCCAGCAGTATAAGGGACGGCACAATGAACACTGAAGCTTTCTTT; CDR3aa: CASSIRDGTMNTEAFF
v_gene: TRBV9; j_gene: TRBJ2-2; abundance: NA; d_gene: NA; CDR3nt: TGTGCCAGCAGGGTAGGACCTTCGAACACCGGGGAGCTGTTTTTT; CDR3aa: CASRVGPSNTGELFF
v_gene: TRBV2; j_gene: TRBJ2-5; abundance: NA; d_gene: NA; CDR3nt: TGTGCCAGCAGTGCTGACAGGAGCTTCCAAGGGACCCAGTACTTC; CDR3aa: CASSADRSFQGTQYF
v_gene: TRBV12-3/TRBV12-4; j_gene: TRBJ2-7; abundance: NA; d_gene: NA; CDR3nt: TGTGCCAGCAGTGCCTTGATGGGGCGGGAAACCTACAATGAGCAGTACTTC; CDR3aa: CASSALMGRETYNEQYF
v_gene: TRBV6-2/TRBV6-3; j_gene: TRBJ1-4; abundance: NA; d_gene: NA; CDR3nt: TGTGCCAGCATTACCATATCAACTAATGAAAAACTGTTTTTT; CDR3aa: CASITISTNEKLFF
v_gene: TRBV3-1; j_gene: TRBJ1-4; abundance: NA; d_gene: NA; CDR3nt: TGTGCCAGCAGCCCGGGGGGGCAGCGAAATGAAAAACTGTTTTTT; CDR3aa: CASSPGGQRNEKLFF
v_gene: TRBV7-2; j_gene: TRBJ2-2; abundance: NA; d_gene: NA; CDR3nt: TGTGCCAGCAGCTTAGGGGGGCCGAAGAACACCGGGGAGCTGTTTTTT; CDR3aa: CASSLGGPKNTGELFF
v_gene: TRBV6-6; j_gene: TRBJ1-1; abundance: NA; d_gene: NA; CDR3nt: TGTGCCAGCAGTGACCCGGGAGCGAACACTGAAGCTTTCTTT; CDR3aa: CASSDPGANTEAFF
v_gene: TRBV2; j_gene: TRBJ2-5; abundance: NA; d_gene: NA; CDR3nt: TGTGCCAGCAATGAAGCCCAATCCGCCGATGAGCAGTACTTC; CDR3aa: CASNEAQSADEQYF
v_gene: TRBV4-1; j_gene: TRBJ2-7; abundance: few; d_gene: TRBD1; CDR3nt: TGCGCCAGCAGCCAAGATTTCAGGGACAGCCTGGTCAATGAGCAGTACTTC; CDR3aa: CASSQDFRDSLVNEQYF
v_gene: TRBV29-1; j_gene: TRBJ2-5; abundance: NA; d_gene: TRBD1; CDR3nt: TGCAGCGTTGCTGGGACAGTGAAAGAGACCCAGTACTTC; CDR3aa: CSVAGTVKETQYF
v_gene: TRBV20-1; j_gene: TRBJ1-1; abundance: NA; d_gene: NA; CDR3nt: TGCAGTGTCTCTTCGGGACAGAACACTGAAGCTTTCTTT; CDR3aa: CSVSSGQNTEAFF
v_gene: TRBV7-3; j_gene: TRBJ2-5; abundance: few; d_gene: NA; CDR3nt: TGTGCCAGCAGCTTATGGCAGGGGCCCCAAGAGACCCAGTACTTC; CDR3aa: CASSLWQGPQETQYF
v_gene: TRBV29-1; j_gene: TRBJ1-4; abundance: NA; d_gene: TRBD1; CDR3nt: TGCAGCGTTGAAGGGATCCGACTGGAGGGGGCCGAGGAAAAACTGTTTTTT; CDR3aa: CSVEGIRLEGAEEKLFF
v_gene: TRBV7-2; j_gene: TRBJ2-5; abundance: few; d_gene: NA; CDR3nt: TGTGCCAGCAGCCTAATGGGCCTAGGAATTCGCGAGACCCAGTACTTC; CDR3aa: CASSLMGLGIRETQYF
v_gene: TRBV4-3; j_gene: TRBJ2-2; abundance: once; d_gene: TRBD2; CDR3nt: TGCGCCAGCAGCCAAGATGCCGGACTAGAGACCGGGGAGCTGTTTTTT; CDR3aa: CASSQDAGLETGELFF
v_gene: TRBV2; j_gene: TRBJ2-1; abundance: NA; d_gene: TRBD2; CDR3nt: TGTGCCAGCGGACCACTAGCGGGGGGCCCCCTATCCTACAATGAGCAGTTCTTC; CDR3aa: CASGPLAGGPLSYNEQFF
v_gene: TRBV7-2; j_gene: TRBJ1-2; abundance: few; d_gene: NA; CDR3nt: TGTGCCAGCAGCCCTAAAGCCGCTCCCTATGGCTACACCTTC; CDR3aa: CASSPKAAPYGYTF
v_gene: TRBV5-1; j_gene: TRBJ2-2; abundance: few; d_gene: TRBD1; CDR3nt: TGCGCCAGCAGCTCTTCGACAGGGAGCACCGGGGAGCTGTTTTTT; CDR3aa: CASSSSTGSTGELFF
v_gene: TRBV4-3; j_gene: TRBJ1-2; abundance: few; d_gene: NA; CDR3nt: TGCGCCAGCAGCCACACGTCAGGGTCGGGCTATGGCTACACCTTC; CDR3aa: CASSHTSGSGYGYTF
v_gene: TRBV7-9; j_gene: TRBJ2-3; abundance: NA; d_gene: NA; CDR3nt: TGTGCCAGCACCGATTTGGCGGTCGGCACAGATACGCGGTATTTT; CDR3aa: CASTDLAVGTDTRYF
v_gene: TRBV20-1; j_gene: TRBJ2-7; abundance: NA; d_gene: NA; CDR3nt: TGCAGTGCCGGGTCCAGGGTCGAGCAGTACTTC; CDR3aa: CSAGSRVEQYF
v_gene: TRBV20-1; j_gene: TRBJ1-1; abundance: NA; d_gene: NA; CDR3nt: TGCAGTGCCCCGCCCGGCAGAGTGAACACTGAAGCTTTCTTT; CDR3aa: CSAPPGRVNTEAFF
v_gene: TRBV20-1; j_gene: TRBJ2-3; abundance: NA; d_gene: NA; CDR3nt: TGCAGTGCTAGATGGCTAGCTTCGACAGATACGCAGTATTTT; CDR3aa: CSARWLASTDTQYF
v_gene: TRBV18; j_gene: TRBJ1-2; abundance: NA; d_gene: TRBD1; CDR3nt: TGTGCCAGCTCACCGGCGACAGGGAAGGGTGGCTACACCTTC; CDR3aa: CASSPATGKGGYTF
v_gene: TRBV5-1; j_gene: TRBJ1-5; abundance: NA; d_gene: NA; CDR3nt: TGCGCCAGCAGCGTTACAGGAGACAATCAGCCCCAGCATTTT; CDR3aa: CASSVTGDNQPQHF
v_gene: TRBV12-3/TRBV12-4; j_gene: TRBJ1-4; abundance: few; d_gene: TRBD1; CDR3nt: TGTGCCAGCAGTCTACAGGGGGCATGGGAAAAACTGTTTTTT; CDR3aa: CASSLQGAWEKLFF
v_gene: TRBV29-1; j_gene: TRBJ2-7; abundance: few; d_gene: NA; CDR3nt: TGCAGCGCCCGGACGAAGGCCTACGAGCAGTACTTC; CDR3aa: CSARTKAYEQYF
v_gene: TRBV7-9; j_gene: TRBJ2-3; abundance: NA; d_gene: TRBD2; CDR3nt: TGTGCCAGCGGCGGGGGTGGTGGAGATACGCAGTATTTT; CDR3aa: CASGGGGGDTQYF